These 15 T cell receptor beta chains share one sample of origin, sequenced in a study of T cells in localized non-small cell lung cancer. This table comes from immunoSEQ multiplex PCR, and its TCRdb copy is limited to in-frame clones, with some not included. The sample carries about 21,000 clones, 70% to 90% recorded once. The specimen was peripheral blood mononuclear cells, collected before any cancer treatment. The receptors were gathered from a male donor at least 60 years old with stage II lung adenocarcinoma.

The gene calls are TRBV28 and TRBJ1-1; D gene unclear. Germline CDR1 MDHEN, CDR2 SYDVKM. The V gene lost 4 bases and the J gene lost 9 bases, with 21 bases spanning the gap. This CDR3 spans 15 amino acids. The CDR3 here is CASSSPPSVSPKAFF. Written as DNA, the CDR3 is TGTGCCAGCAGTTCCCCCCCATCTGTGTCCCCGAAAGCTTTCTTT.

This clone was counted a few times. The chain carries TRBV19 and TRBJ1-1; D remains unclear. This CDR3 has 9 amino acids. V lost 10 bases to trimming and J lost 2 bases, with 2 bases between them. Germline CDR1 and CDR2: LNHDA and SQIVND (reference sequence). The CDR3 DNA is TGTGCCATAAACACTGAAGCTTTCTTT. Translating gives CAINTEAFF.

This chain links TRBV27 with TRBJ2-1, with 7 bases that match TRBD1. Germline V CDR1 and CDR2: MNHEY, SMNVEV (reference sequence). This CDR3 spans 14 amino acids. Unmatched junction bases numbered 4, after V lost 7 bases and J lost 1 base. The CDR3 spells CASTTGESYNEQFF. The CDR3, as DNA: TGTGCCAGCACCACAGGGGAGTCCTACAATGAGCAGTTCTTC.

A single count supports this clone. The rearrangement joins TRBV11-1 to TRBJ2-1; D is uncertain. Trimming took 5 bases from V and 4 from J, leaving 6 bases between them. This CDR3 has 12 amino acids. The V gene's germline CDR1 is SGHAT and CDR2 FQDESV (reference sequence). The chain's CDR3 is CASSAGYNEQFF. CDR3 DNA sequence: TGTGCCAGCAGCGCCGGATACAATGAGCAGTTCTTC. Filled out from reference TRBV11-1 and TRBJ2-1, the complete variable domain reads EAEVAQSPRYKITEKSQAVAFWCDPISGHATLYWYRQILGQGPELLVQFQDESVVDDSQLPKDRFSAERLKGVDSTLKIQPAELGDSAMYLCASSAGYNEQFFGPGTRLTVL.

This clone has only one observation. This chain joins TRBV5-1 and TRBJ2-7, with 9 bases lining up with TRBD2. The CDR3 consists of 15 residues. Germline values: CDR1 SGHRS, CDR2 YFSETQ. Trimming removed 7 bases from V and 4 bases from J; junction bases left unmatched: 12. CDR3 loop: CASREGGRAGYEQYF. CDR3 DNA: TGCGCCAGCCGAGAGGGCGGGAGGGCCGGTTACGAGCAGTACTTC. The full variable domain, in which reference TRBV5-1 and TRBJ2-7 provide the parts outside the CDR3, is KAGVTQTPRYLIKTRGQQVTLSCSPISGHRSVSWYQQTPGQGLQFLFEYFSETQRNKGNFPGRFSGRQFSNSRSEMNVSTLELGDSALYLCASREGGRAGYEQYFGPGTRLTVT.

V usage is TRBV4-2 and J usage is TRBJ1-2; D possibly corresponds to TRBD1 (5 bases). Trimming stripped 5 bases from V and 8 bases from J, with 21 bases between. The CDR3 covers 15 residues. CDR1 and CDR2 from the germline V gene are LGHNA and YNFKEQ. The CDR3 spells CASSSRVDGTGGYTF. The CDR3 DNA reads TGTGCCAGCAGCTCTAGAGTGGACGGGACGGGAGGCTACACCTTC.

This clone was found a few times. J is TRBJ2-3 and V is TRBV7-2; D is perhaps TRBD2 (5 bases). CDR3 length: 15 residues. The germline V gene has CDR1 SGHTA and CDR2 FQGNSA. Trimming took off 5 bases at V and 2 bases at J, with 14 bases between the two ends. The CDR3 is CASSPRGLNTDTQYF. The CDR3 DNA reads as TGTGCCAGCAGCCCCCGCGGGCTCAACACAGATACGCAGTATTTT.

The V gene is TRBV28, the J gene TRBJ1-6, with D perhaps matching TRBD1 (5 bases). From germline, CDR1 is MDHEN and CDR2 SYDVKM. The CDR3 loop spans 14 amino acids. Trimming cost V 5 bases and J 8 bases, with 13 bases left between them. CDR3 amino acids: CASSTSGTYSPLHF. In DNA, the CDR3 is TGTGCCAGCAGTACTTCCGGGACGTATTCACCCCTCCACTTT.

The J gene is TRBJ2-5, the V gene TRBV2; D tentatively fits TRBD1 or TRBD2 (5 bases each). Trimming took off 8 bases at V and 0 bases at J, with 10 bases between the two ends. Germline CDR1 is SNHLY and CDR2 is FYNNEI. CDR3 length: 13 amino acids. The CDR3 DNA sequence: TGTGCCAGCGGCGAGGGGAACCAAGAGACCCAGTACTTC. Amino acid sequence: CASGEGNQETQYF.

V gene TRBV19 combines with J gene TRBJ2-1, with a weak D call TRBD2 (6 bases). Trimming pared 2 bases from V and 5 bases from J, leaving 10 bases between. This CDR3 region has 14 residues. Germline V gives CDR1 LNHDA, CDR2 SQIVND (reference sequence). The CDR3 protein is CASSIPGAHNEQFF. In nucleotides, the CDR3 is TGTGCCAGTAGTATACCGGGAGCGCACAATGAGCAGTTCTTC.

The CDR3 here is CAIGQGSGELFF. As DNA, the CDR3 is TGTGCCATCGGGCAGGGGTCCGGGGAGCTGTTTTTT. This chain links TRBV10-3 with TRBJ2-2, with a possible D match to TRBD1 (6 bases). The V and J ends lost 8 bases and 6 bases respectively, with 10 bases between them. The CDR3 has 12 residues. Germline lookup yields CDR1 ENHRY and CDR2 SYGVKD.

The rearrangement links TRBV9 to TRBJ2-3; 11 nucleotides line up with TRBD2. Germline V lookup: CDR1 SGDLS, CDR2 YYNGEE. V shed 1 base and J 3 bases; nucleotides not matched to a gene: 4. The length of the CDR3 is 16 residues. CDR3 loop: CASSVSLAGVTDTQYF. The CDR3 region has the DNA TGTGCCAGCAGCGTATCACTAGCGGGAGTAACAGATACGCAGTATTTT. The variable domain in full, completed from reference TRBV9 and TRBJ2-3, reads DSGVTQTPKHLITATGQRVTLRCSPRSGDLSVYWYQQSLDQGLQFLIQYYNGEERAKGNILERFSAQQFPDLHSELNLSSLELGDSALYFCASSVSLAGVTDTQYFGPGTRLTVL.

V is TRBV6-4 and J is TRBJ2-1; D gene uncertain. CDR1 and CDR2 from the germline V gene are MRHNA and SNTAGT. CDR3 length equals 15 residues. Trimming shortened V by 4 bases and J by 8 bases, and 18 bases separated the two germline ends. CDR3 residues: CASSGADYPGDEQFF. The CDR3 DNA sequence: TGTGCCAGCAGTGGGGCGGATTACCCTGGAGATGAGCAGTTCTTC.

V is TRBV19 and J is TRBJ2-3, with D maybe TRBD2 (5 bases). This CDR3 spans 16 amino acids. The V gene's germline CDR1 is LNHDA and CDR2 SQIVND (reference sequence). V was trimmed by 5 bases and J by 0 bases, leaving 15 bases between them. CDR3 in DNA: TGTGCCAGTAGTGTTACGGGGAGTCCTAGCACAGATACGCAGTATTTT. Encoded protein: CASSVTGSPSTDTQYF.

This chain links TRBV7-3 with TRBJ2-2, with 7 bases that match TRBD2. The CDR3 has 14 amino acids. Germline lookup yields CDR1 SGHTA and CDR2 FQGTGA. V gave up 1 base and J gave up 6 bases; unmatched junction bases: 2. For the CDR3, the DNA is TGTGCCAGCAGCTTAAGACTAGCCCCCGGGGAGCTGTTTTTT. This gives the protein CASSLRLAPGELFF.